This passage covers 9 T cell receptor beta chains from one sample sequenced in a study of cytomegalovirus exposure and HLA in healthy donors. PCR used 60 Vbeta primers and 13 Jbeta primers. Profiled with immunoSEQ multiplex PCR; TCRdb holds only in-frame clones, not every one. Here the sample spans 90,000 to 120,000 clones, approximately 78% being singletons. Material for sequencing was PBMCs. These receptors all come from a woman aged 40-49 years in good health and CMV-seronegative.

In DNA, the CDR3 is TGTGCCAGCAGAGGACTAGCGGGAGACTACGAGCAGTACTTC. Its translation is CASRGLAGDYEQYF. The chain is built from TRBV28 and TRBJ2-7; 13 bases match TRBD2. Trimming cost V 6 bases and J 3 bases; bases outside gene matches: 2. Germline assignment: CDR1 MDHEN and CDR2 SYDVKM. The CDR3 consists of 14 residues.

The chain joins TRBV27 to TRBJ2-5; 10 positions match TRBD2. Germline V gene lookup returns CDR1 MNHEY and CDR2 SMNVEV (reference sequence). Trimming cost V 5 bases and J 4 bases; bases outside gene matches: 13. The CDR3 is 17 residues long. The CDR3 spells CASSPPPSLAGVETQYF. In nucleotides, the CDR3 is TGTGCCAGCAGTCCACCTCCCTCCCTAGCGGGAGTAGAGACCCAGTACTTC.

The gene calls are TRBV28 and TRBJ1-4; a weak D match, TRBD1 (5 bases). The germline gives CDR1 MDHEN, CDR2 SYDVKM. Trimming left V 2 bases short and J 8 bases short, with 21 bases between. The CDR3 consists of 17 residues. The CDR3 nucleotides read TGTGCCAGCAGTTTAATTTGGGTGCGGCAGGGCACCGAAAAACTGTTTTTT. Translation gives CASSLIWVRQGTEKLFF.

This clone has just a few counts. The J gene is TRBJ2-2, the V gene TRBV28; 7 positions match TRBD1. CDR1 and CDR2 from the germline V gene are MDHEN and SYDVKM. The CDR3 has 16 amino acids. V was clipped by 3 bases and J by 3 bases; unmatched bases: 7. CDR3 protein: CASSFLGTAYTGELFF. The CDR3 DNA follows: TGTGCCAGCAGTTTCCTCGGGACAGCGTACACCGGGGAGCTGTTTTTT.

This clone appeared once. One end of the junction is discordant with germline, which a read error may explain. The chain carries TRBV5-1 and TRBJ2-3; 11 positions match TRBD2. Germline CDR1 SGHRS, CDR2 YFSETQ. The CDR3 extends over 18 amino acids. Here the CDR3 DNA reads TGCACCAGCAGCCTACAAACTAGCGGGAGTCCTAGCACAGATACGCAGTATTTT. This codes for CTSSLQTSGSPSTDTQYF.

V gene TRBV29-1 combines with J gene TRBJ2-2; TRBD1 might be the D (6 bases). V was pared by 7 bases and J by 7 bases, with 16 bases between. The CDR3 consists of 13 residues. Germline V gene sequence: CDR1 SQVTM, CDR2 ANQGSEA. The CDR3 sequence is CSAQRTVGGELFF. CDR3 DNA sequence: TGCAGCGCCCAGAGGACAGTTGGCGGGGAGCTGTTTTTT.

Only a few counts were recorded for this clone. The chain has TRBV15 and TRBJ2-7; possible D gene TRBD1, 5 bases. This CDR3 has 16 amino acids. The germline CDR1 and CDR2 sequences are LNHNV and YYDKDF (reference sequence). V lost 1 base and J lost 0, with 13 bases in between. The CDR3 sequence is CATSRVRGAVSYEQYF. As DNA, the CDR3 is TGTGCCACCAGCAGAGTTCGTGGGGCAGTCTCCTACGAGCAGTACTTC. The variable domain in full, completed from reference TRBV15 and TRBJ2-7, reads DAMVIQNPRYQVTQFGKPVTLSCSQTLNHNVMYWYQQKSSQAPKLLFHYYDKDFNNEADTPDNFQSRRPNTSFCFLDIRSPGLGDTAMYLCATSRVRGAVSYEQYFGPGTRLTVT.

The rearrangement links TRBV18 to TRBJ2-1; D remains ambiguous. V dropped 3 bases and J dropped 12 bases, with 15 bases sitting between them. The CDR3 has 13 amino acids. Germline lookup yields CDR1 KGHSH and CDR2 LQKENI. Written as DNA, the CDR3 is TGTGCCAGCTCACCCTCCATAAACAGTGGGCAGTTCTTC. Amino acid sequence: CASSPSINSGQFF.

By share, this clone ranks as medium-sized (0.01 to 0.1%). This rearrangement joins TRBV28 to TRBJ2-2; TRBD1 matches 7 bases. The V segment lost 7 bases and the J segment 3 bases; nucleotides outside the gene matches: 8. Germline CDR1 is MDHEN and CDR2 is SYDVKM. The CDR3 totals 15 residues. In DNA, the CDR3 is TGTGCCAGCATTTCGGGACAGATACACACCGGGGAGCTGTTTTTT. It encodes CASISGQIHTGELFF.